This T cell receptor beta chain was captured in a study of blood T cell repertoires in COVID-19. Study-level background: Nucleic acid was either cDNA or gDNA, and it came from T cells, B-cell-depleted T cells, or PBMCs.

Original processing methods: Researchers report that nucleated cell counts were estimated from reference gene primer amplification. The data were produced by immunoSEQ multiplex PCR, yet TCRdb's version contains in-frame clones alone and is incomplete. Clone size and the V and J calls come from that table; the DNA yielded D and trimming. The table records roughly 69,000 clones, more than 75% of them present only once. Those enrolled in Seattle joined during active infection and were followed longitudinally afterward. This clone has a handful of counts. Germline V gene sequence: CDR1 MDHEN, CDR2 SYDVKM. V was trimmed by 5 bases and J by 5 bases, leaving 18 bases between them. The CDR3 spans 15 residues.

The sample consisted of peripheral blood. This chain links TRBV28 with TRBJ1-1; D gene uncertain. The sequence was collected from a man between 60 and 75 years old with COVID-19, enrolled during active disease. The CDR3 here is CASSLDQGPGTEAFF. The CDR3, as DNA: TGTGCCAGCAGTCTCGATCAAGGGCCGGGGACTGAAGCTTTCTTT.